The rows below give T cell receptor beta chains drawn from one sample of a study of blood T cell repertoires in COVID-19. Sequencing used immunoSEQ multiplex PCR; TCRdb keeps in-frame clones, though not all of them. The sample has 200,000 or so clones; 90% to 95% are singletons. Sequencing used peripheral blood. Every receptor here comes from a man in his 60s with COVID-19, enrolled during active disease. CDR3s include the opening cysteine and the closing phenylalanine or tryptophan. Fields, in order: V gene, D gene, J gene, CDR3 protein. A D gene is named only where the DNA matches it firmly.

v_gene: TRBV29-1
d_gene: TRBD1
j_gene: TRBJ2-2
CDR3aa: CSVRRLTGDVGGELFF

v_gene: TRBV30
d_gene: TRBD1
j_gene: TRBJ2-5
CDR3aa: CAWSPDRGRETQYF

v_gene: TRBV7-2
d_gene: NA
j_gene: TRBJ1-4
CDR3aa: CASSLTRIATNEKLFF

v_gene: TRBV28
d_gene: NA
j_gene: TRBJ1-6
CDR3aa: CASSFTDNSPLHF

v_gene: TRBV4-1
d_gene: TRBD2
j_gene: TRBJ2-1
CDR3aa: CASSQDRLAGGRDEQFF

v_gene: TRBV13
d_gene: TRBD1
j_gene: TRBJ1-4
CDR3aa: CASSLRTGGTEKLFF

v_gene: TRBV18
d_gene: TRBD2
j_gene: TRBJ2-1
CDR3aa: CASSKGLAGGNEQFF

v_gene: TRBV11-3
d_gene: NA
j_gene: TRBJ2-1
CDR3aa: CASSLLGQTYNEQFF

v_gene: TRBV6-6
d_gene: TRBD1
j_gene: TRBJ1-2
CDR3aa: CASSRGQGRGYTF

v_gene: TRBV30
d_gene: TRBD1
j_gene: TRBJ1-2
CDR3aa: CAWRQPTGTANYGYTF

v_gene: TRBV27
d_gene: TRBD2
j_gene: TRBJ2-1
CDR3aa: CASSPHSGGNSYNEQFF

v_gene: TRBV3-1/TRBV3-2
d_gene: TRBD2
j_gene: TRBJ2-1
CDR3aa: CASSQGILLAGGNEQFF

v_gene: TRBV7-3
d_gene: TRBD1
j_gene: TRBJ2-1
CDR3aa: CASSLTPQGAVNEQFF

v_gene: TRBV29-1
d_gene: NA
j_gene: TRBJ2-2
CDR3aa: CSVEGRLTGELFF

v_gene: TRBV5-4
d_gene: TRBD1
j_gene: TRBJ1-1
CDR3aa: CASSPPGDRTLNTEAFF

v_gene: TRBV7-2
d_gene: TRBD1
j_gene: TRBJ1-2
CDR3aa: CASSLDSGTDYGYTF

v_gene: TRBV30
d_gene: TRBD1
j_gene: TRBJ1-2
CDR3aa: CALGTGRNYGYTF

v_gene: TRBV2
d_gene: TRBD2
j_gene: TRBJ2-1
CDR3aa: CASSVWLAGRVGQFF

v_gene: TRBV30
d_gene: NA
j_gene: TRBJ2-3
CDR3aa: CAWSSTGASTDTQYF

v_gene: TRBV27
d_gene: TRBD1
j_gene: TRBJ1-2
CDR3aa: CASGRDSFNYGYTF

v_gene: TRBV19
d_gene: NA
j_gene: TRBJ2-7
CDR3aa: CASSTAGTPQYEQYF

v_gene: TRBV5-8
d_gene: NA
j_gene: TRBJ1-3
CDR3aa: CASSLGGPSGNTIYF

v_gene: TRBV5-1
d_gene: NA
j_gene: TRBJ1-1
CDR3aa: CASSLVQGNTEAFF

v_gene: TRBV18
d_gene: TRBD2
j_gene: TRBJ2-1
CDR3aa: CASSWGLAGSYNEQFF

v_gene: TRBV19
d_gene: NA
j_gene: TRBJ1-5
CDR3aa: CASSRLARGFSNQPQHF

v_gene: TRBV6-1
d_gene: NA
j_gene: TRBJ2-1
CDR3aa: CASSEFNLPSNEQFF

v_gene: TRBV7-9
d_gene: NA
j_gene: TRBJ1-4
CDR3aa: CASTFGVPNEKLFF

v_gene: TRBV5-1
d_gene: NA
j_gene: TRBJ2-7
CDR3aa: CASSPLRGPSYEQYF

v_gene: TRBV28
d_gene: NA
j_gene: TRBJ1-5
CDR3aa: CASSSRQPQHF

v_gene: TRBV7-2
d_gene: NA
j_gene: TRBJ2-1
CDR3aa: CASSSGTSSSYNEQFF

v_gene: TRBV5-4
d_gene: TRBD1
j_gene: TRBJ1-1
CDR3aa: CASSSGQGNTEAFF

v_gene: TRBV30
d_gene: TRBD2
j_gene: TRBJ2-5
CDR3aa: CALKGGPETQYF

v_gene: TRBV5-1
d_gene: TRBD1
j_gene: TRBJ1-2
CDR3aa: CASRDTGGTYGYTF

v_gene: TRBV5-1
d_gene: NA
j_gene: TRBJ1-2
CDR3aa: CASSFFDSNYGYTF

v_gene: TRBV28
d_gene: TRBD1
j_gene: TRBJ2-1
CDR3aa: CASSFPQGATNEQFF

v_gene: TRBV5-4
d_gene: NA
j_gene: TRBJ2-3
CDR3aa: CASSLGGSTGTDTQYF

v_gene: TRBV2
d_gene: TRBD2
j_gene: TRBJ2-3
CDR3aa: CASSETSRVTDTQYF

v_gene: TRBV5-1
d_gene: TRBD2
j_gene: TRBJ2-1
CDR3aa: CASSLVSGGVNYNEQFF

v_gene: TRBV18
d_gene: TRBD1
j_gene: TRBJ2-7
CDR3aa: CASRRTGADYEQYF

v_gene: TRBV20-1
d_gene: NA
j_gene: TRBJ2-7
CDR3aa: CSAGSFYEQYF

v_gene: TRBV4-1
d_gene: TRBD2
j_gene: TRBJ2-1
CDR3aa: CASSRGTSGDLNEQFF

v_gene: TRBV5-1
d_gene: NA
j_gene: TRBJ2-5
CDR3aa: CASTLRSRTVQETQYF

v_gene: TRBV29-1
d_gene: TRBD1
j_gene: TRBJ2-1
CDR3aa: CSVKSNRDRLHNEQFF

v_gene: TRBV14
d_gene: NA
j_gene: TRBJ2-6
CDR3aa: CASARLDNSGANVLTF

v_gene: TRBV28
d_gene: TRBD1
j_gene: TRBJ1-4
CDR3aa: CASFEPGQKKLFF

v_gene: TRBV19
d_gene: TRBD2
j_gene: TRBJ2-7
CDR3aa: CASSPGGSYEQYF

v_gene: TRBV5-1
d_gene: TRBD1
j_gene: TRBJ1-2
CDR3aa: CASSPGDSNYGYTF

v_gene: TRBV28
d_gene: NA
j_gene: TRBJ1-3
CDR3aa: CASSLSGARSGNTIYF

v_gene: TRBV5-5
d_gene: NA
j_gene: TRBJ1-5
CDR3aa: CASSLHGENQPQHF